Detailed here is one T cell receptor (beta chain). Together with a sample-barcoded 5' primer, a J-beta primer mix was included in a second PCR lasting roughly 6 to 12 cycles. The template-switch adaptor was a 5' adaptor with 12 random nucleotides. It tagged each cDNA molecule. One entry per CDR3 protein results from TCRdb running MiXCR on the 5' RACE reads. The profile shows 650,000 to 1,000,000 distinct CDR3 sequences, 35% to 40% of them singletons. This record belongs to a study of blood T cells in healthy people across ages. Study overall: T cells yielded about one barcoded beta molecule per two cells through template switching.

This CDR3 region has 14 residues. The junction had 6 bases not matched to a gene; V was cut back by 5 bases and J by 3 bases. Germline values: CDR1 SGHRS, CDR2 YFSETQ. The V and J genes are TRBV5-1 and TRBJ2-5; 8 nucleotides match TRBD1. The sequence was obtained from a man aged 18-30 years in good health. Material for sequencing was blood. Written as DNA, the CDR3 is TGCGCCAGCAGTCTTGGGGGACAGGAAGAGACCCAGTACTTC. Its protein product is CASSLGGQEETQYF.